Below are 19 T cell receptor beta chains sequenced from a single sample in a study of monozygotic twins with inflammatory bowel disease. From the 5' RACE reads, TCRdb lists one entry per CDR3 protein and no DNA. The sample's table shows about 160,000 distinct CDR3 sequences. The sample consisted of blood. The receptors come from a human donor with ulcerative colitis or Crohn's disease, or a healthy co-twin of an affected twin (not recorded which).

This sequence joins TRBV10-3 and TRBJ2-7; TCRdb's D call of TRBD1 is untestable without DNA. The CDR3 extends over 16 amino acids. Germline CDR1 reads ENHRY; CDR2 reads SYGVKD. The CDR3 region is CAISVGGSLPSYEQYF.

This chain connects TRBV7-2 to TRBJ1-4; TCRdb calls TRBD1, which cannot be checked without DNA. The CDR3 runs to 16 residues. Looked up from germline, CDR1 is SGHTA and CDR2 is FQGNSA. The CDR3 is CASSLNSGQGSGKLFF.

The rearrangement joins TRBV7-2 to TRBJ1-4. The CDR3 has 16 amino acids. The germline V gene has CDR1 SGHTA and CDR2 FQGNSA. The CDR3 sequence: CASSISPGRSNEKLFF.

The V call is TRBV7-2, the J call TRBJ2-4; TCRdb indicates TRBD1, and absent DNA this call remains unverified. Germline V gives CDR1 SGHTA, CDR2 FQGNSA. The CDR3 spans 15 residues. CDR3 residues: CASSPDRFFKNIQYF.

V gene TRBV29-1 combines with J gene TRBJ2-3; TCRdb gives TRBD1 as the D gene, but with no DNA this cannot be confirmed. This CDR3 has 13 amino acids. CDR1 and CDR2 (germline): SQVTM, ANQGSEA. CDR3 sequence reads: CSERDTSTDTQYF.

The chain recombines TRBV20-1 with TRBJ1-1; TCRdb proposes TRBD1, but this gene call is untestable without DNA. The germline CDR1 and CDR2 sequences are DFQATT and SNEGSKA (reference sequence). The CDR3 consists of 16 residues. The CDR3 reads CSARDRESGGNTEAFF.

The chain has TRBV7-9 and TRBJ1-5; TCRdb's assignment of TRBD1 cannot be checked, as there is no DNA. Germline V gene data show CDR1 as SEHNR and CDR2 as FQNEAQ (reference sequence). The length of the CDR3 is 13 residues. The CDR3: CASSIEPGGTQHF.

This chain's CDR3 is CAITRDRGYEQYF. The chain employs TRBV10-3 and TRBJ2-7; TCRdb picks TRBD1, but there is no DNA to check that call. CDR1 ENHRY and CDR2 SYGVKD come from the germline V gene. The CDR3 loop spans 13 amino acids.

The chain combines TRBV20-1 with TRBJ1-5. The V gene's germline CDR1 is DFQATT and CDR2 SNEGSKA (reference sequence). The CDR3 runs 15 residues. The CDR3: CSARAPEGYNQPQHF.

This chain joins TRBV20-1 and TRBJ2-7; TCRdb picks TRBD1, but there is no DNA to check that call. This CDR3 has 12 amino acids. Per germline, CDR1 DFQATT and CDR2 SNEGSKA (reference sequence). CDR3 region: CSARSRVYEQYF.

The chain couples TRBV2 to TRBJ1-6; the TRBD1 assignment by TCRdb is unverifiable without DNA. Germline values: CDR1 SNHLY, CDR2 FYNNEI. The CDR3 has 15 amino acids. The CDR3 reads CASIGQGIKNSPLHF.

V is TRBV4-2 and J is TRBJ2-7; TCRdb gives TRBD2 as the D gene, but with no DNA this cannot be confirmed. The CDR3 has 15 residues. From germline, CDR1 is LGHNA and CDR2 YNFKEQ. The CDR3 reads CASSQDAGGPDEQYF.

The rearrangement links TRBV19 to TRBJ2-2; as DNA is missing, the TRBD1 call by TCRdb cannot be tested. Germline V lookup: CDR1 LNHDA, CDR2 SQIVND (reference sequence). This CDR3 is 16 amino acids long. The CDR3 here is CASSGTEVYYTGELFF.

V usage is TRBV9 and J usage is TRBJ2-3; the D call from TCRdb, TRBD2, cannot be confirmed without DNA. Germline-derived CDR1 and CDR2 are SGDLS and YYNGEE. The CDR3 totals 14 residues. CDR3 loop: CASSVTSGGHTQYF.

The rearrangement links TRBV5-1 to TRBJ2-6. CDR3 length: 13 residues. Germline V CDR1 and CDR2: SGHRS, YFSETQ. The CDR3 here is CASSLTGANVLTF. The complete variable domain, with remaining parts taken from reference TRBV5-1 and TRBJ2-6, reads KAGVTQTPRYLIKTRGQQVTLSCSPISGHRSVSWYQQTPGQGLQFLFEYFSETQRNKGNFPGRFSGRQFSNSRSEMNVSTLELGDSALYLCASSLTGANVLTFGAGSRLTVL.

V is TRBV12-3 or TRBV12-4 and J is TRBJ2-3; TCRdb lists TRBD1, though no DNA is available to test this call. The CDR3 runs to 14 residues. This CDR3 reads CASSEAPLADTQYF.

The rearrangement links TRBV5-1 to TRBJ1-6; TCRdb names TRBD1, which stays unverified in the absence of DNA. Germline values: CDR1 SGHRS, CDR2 YFSETQ. The CDR3 has 19 residues. The CDR3 sequence is CASSLDSRQGVTYNSPLHF.

The chain carries TRBV20-1 and TRBJ2-3. CDR3 length: 13 residues. The germline CDR1 and CDR2 sequences are DFQATT and SNEGSKA (reference sequence). The CDR3 sequence is CSAPRLSYDTQYF.

The chain joins TRBV15 to TRBJ2-3. The CDR3 runs to 13 residues. CDR1 is LNHNV, CDR2 YYDKDF, per germline (reference sequence). This chain's CDR3 is CATREAGTDTQYF.